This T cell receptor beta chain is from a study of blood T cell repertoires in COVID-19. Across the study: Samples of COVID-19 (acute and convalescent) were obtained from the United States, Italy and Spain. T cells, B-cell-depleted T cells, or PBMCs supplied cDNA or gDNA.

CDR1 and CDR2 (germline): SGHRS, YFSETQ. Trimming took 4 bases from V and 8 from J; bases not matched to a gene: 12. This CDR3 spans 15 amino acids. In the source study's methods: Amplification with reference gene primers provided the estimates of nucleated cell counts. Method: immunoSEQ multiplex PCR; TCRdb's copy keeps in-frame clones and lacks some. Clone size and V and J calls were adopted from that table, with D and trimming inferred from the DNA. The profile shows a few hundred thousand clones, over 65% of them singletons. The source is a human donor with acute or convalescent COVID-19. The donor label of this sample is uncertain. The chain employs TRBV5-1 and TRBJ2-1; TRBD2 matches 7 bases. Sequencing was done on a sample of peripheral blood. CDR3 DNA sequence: TGCGCCAGCAGCCCCCGCAACGGCCGGGGGGATGAGCAGTTCTTC. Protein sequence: CASSPRNGRGDEQFF.